This TCR beta chain is from a study of blood T cells in healthy people across ages. Each donor gave about 9.3 milliliters of peripheral blood. Researchers report isolating at least 6.5 million PBMCs per sample. The V end lost 3 bases, the J end lost 1 base, and 9 bases lay between the germline ends. The CDR3 is 13 residues long. The germline CDR1 and CDR2 sequences are SQVTM and ANQGSEA. Sample-barcoded 5' priming and a J-beta primer mix drove a second PCR of 7 to 11 cycles. TCRdb re-analysed the 5' RACE reads in MiXCR, keeping a single row per CDR3 protein. The sample contains 540,000 or so distinct CDR3 sequences, under 30% of which appear only once. The data were also submitted as part of a second study, on T cells of mothers and their children.

This TCR derives from a boy younger than 18 in good health. Specimen: blood. The V gene is TRBV29-1, the J gene TRBJ1-1; D is undetermined. DNA of the CDR3: TGCAGCGTTGAGGGCCGGACGAACACTGAAGCTTTCTTT. It translates to CSVEGRTNTEAFF.